Below, 28 T cell receptor beta chains from the same sample are listed, as sequenced in a study of CD8 T cells in Susac syndrome. The RNA, 0.5 to 1 ug, was put through reverse transcription using random hexamers. TCRdb redid the calling of the immunoSEQ multiplex PCR reads with MiXCR, one entry per CDR3 protein. The repertoire has about 200,000 distinct CDR3 sequences, nearly 95% of them found once; the top ten carry 0.085% to 0.095%. Sequenced: CD4+ T cells from PBMCs. The receptors were sampled from a human donor with multiple sclerosis.

This chain links TRBV12-3 or TRBV12-4 with TRBJ1-2, with D hard to call. Deletions cut 6 bases from V and 5 bases from J, with 10 bases between. There are 12 residues in the CDR3. Here the CDR3 DNA reads TGTGCCAGCAGCGAAAACAATTATGGCTACACCTTC. This translates into CASSENNYGYTF.

This rearrangement joins TRBV18 to TRBJ2-7; D not resolved. CDR1 is KGHSH, CDR2 LQKENI, per germline. V was clipped by 6 bases and J by 6 bases, with 15 bases between them. The CDR3 is 13 amino acids. The CDR3 DNA follows: TGTGCCAGCTCGGAAGTATTTAAAGGCGAGCAGTACTTC. Protein: CASSEVFKGEQYF.

The rearrangement joins TRBV4-2 to TRBJ1-2; TRBD1 might be the D (5 bases). Per the germline V gene, CDR1 is LGHNA and CDR2 is YNFKEQ. V was pared by 2 bases and J by 2 bases, with 12 bases between. This CDR3 has 15 residues. CDR3 DNA: TGTGCCAGCAGCCAAAAGACAGTTAAAAACTATGGCTACACCTTC. Its protein is CASSQKTVKNYGYTF.

This chain joins TRBV5-4 and TRBJ1-4; D perhaps matches TRBD1 (6 bases). The CDR3 runs to 15 residues. The germline V and J ends were trimmed by 0 bases and 0 bases, with 6 bases remaining between them. Germline-derived CDR1 and CDR2 are SGHNT and YYREEE (reference sequence). CDR3: CASSLGTATNEKLFF. The CDR3 DNA follows: TGTGCCAGCAGCTTGGGGACAGCAACTAATGAAAAACTGTTTTTT.

V is TRBV9 and J is TRBJ1-2; unclear D gene. The germline V gene encodes CDR1 SGDLS and CDR2 YYNGEE. V was shortened by 0 bases and J by 7 bases, with 7 bases between the two germline ends. There are 12 residues in the CDR3. The CDR3 loop is CASSVAFGGYTF. The CDR3, as DNA: TGTGCCAGCAGCGTAGCTTTTGGTGGCTACACCTTC.

The chain uses TRBV11-2 and TRBJ1-1; D is unresolved. CDR1 and CDR2 (germline): SGHAT, FQNNGV. Trimming pared 5 bases from V and 1 base from J, leaving 8 bases between. This CDR3 is 13 amino acids long. CDR3 coding DNA: TGTGCCAGCAGCCACCACAAGAACACTGAAGCTTTCTTT. Protein product: CASSHHKNTEAFF.

The chain recombines TRBV11-2 with TRBJ2-7; D is ambiguous. V dropped 5 bases and J dropped 2 bases, with 10 bases sitting between them. CDR1 and CDR2 (germline): SGHAT, FQNNGV. The CDR3 is made up of 13 amino acids. The CDR3 spells CASSPREAYEQYF. The CDR3 DNA sequence: TGTGCCAGCAGCCCCAGAGAGGCCTACGAGCAGTACTTC. Full variable domain (rest looked up from reference TRBV11-2 and TRBJ2-7): EAGVAQSPRYKIIEKRQSVAFWCNPISGHATLYWYQQILGQGPKLLIQFQNNGVVDDSQLPKDRFSAERLKGVDSTLKIQPAKLEDSAVYLCASSPREAYEQYFGPGTRLTVT.

The V and J genes are TRBV20-1 and TRBJ2-3; 8 bases agree with TRBD1. J was trimmed by 4 bases and V by 0 bases; bases with no gene match: 6. The length of the CDR3 is 15 residues. Germline lookup yields CDR1 DFQATT and CDR2 SNEGSKA (reference sequence). This chain's CDR3 is CSARERTGSPDTQYF. The CDR3 DNA sequence: TGCAGTGCTAGAGAAAGGACAGGGTCACCAGATACGCAGTATTTT.

V is TRBV10-3 and J is TRBJ2-5, with D tentatively TRBD2 (6 bases). The V gene lost 4 bases and the J gene lost 8 bases, with 11 bases spanning the gap. Germline V gene data show CDR1 as ENHRY and CDR2 as SYGVKD. The CDR3 is made up of 12 amino acids. The CDR3 protein is CAISGEDQTQYF. In nucleotides, the CDR3 is TGTGCCATCAGTGGGGAGGACCAAACCCAGTACTTC.

The chain links TRBV15 to TRBJ1-2, with TRBD1 as a possible D gene (6 bases). The CDR3 consists of 14 residues. The V end lost 5 bases, the J end lost 0 bases, and 10 bases lay between the germline ends. The germline CDR1 and CDR2 sequences are LNHNV and YYDKDF (reference sequence). The CDR3 loop is CATSARQANYGYTF. CDR3 nucleotides: TGTGCCACCAGCGCCCGACAGGCTAACTATGGCTACACCTTC. The full variable domain, completed using reference TRBV15 and TRBJ1-2, is DAMVIQNPRYQVTQFGKPVTLSCSQTLNHNVMYWYQQKSSQAPKLLFHYYDKDFNNEADTPDNFQSRRPNTSFCFLDIRSPGLGDTAMYLCATSARQANYGYTFGSGTRLTVV.

V usage is TRBV29-1 and J usage is TRBJ1-2; no firm D call. Trimming removed 4 bases at V and 2 bases at J, with 8 bases between. From germline, CDR1 is SQVTM and CDR2 ANQGSEA. The CDR3 length is 12 residues. DNA of the CDR3: TGCAGCGTTGTTGGACTGAACTATGGCTACACCTTC. Encoded protein: CSVVGLNYGYTF.

CDR3 sequence: CAWSSSGGSFYNEQFF. In nucleotides, the CDR3 is TGTGCCTGGAGTTCAAGCGGGGGGTCCTTTTACAATGAGCAGTTCTTC. This chain joins TRBV30 and TRBJ2-1; 9 nucleotides align to TRBD2. Per germline, CDR1 GTSNPN and CDR2 SVGIG (reference sequence). The length of the CDR3 is 16 residues. V lost 2 bases to trimming and J lost 4 bases; unmatched junction nucleotides: 9.

In regard to this clonotype: One end of the junction is discordant with germline, which a read error may explain. The chain couples TRBV29-1 to TRBJ1-2, with 9 bases that match TRBD1. There are 13 residues in the CDR3. The germline V gene encodes CDR1 SQVTM and CDR2 ANQGSEA. The CDR3 DNA sequence: TGCAGCGTAGAAGGACAGGGGAACTATGGCTACACCTTC. Its protein is CSVEGQGNYGYTF.

This clonotype came up once. The chain joins TRBV2 to TRBJ2-7; D could derive from TRBD1 or TRBD2 (5 bases each). The CDR3 has 15 amino acids. CDR1 SNHLY and CDR2 FYNNEI come from the germline V gene. V lost 2 bases to trimming and J lost 2 bases, with 13 bases between them. The CDR3 protein is CASSEIRDGAYEQYF. Here the CDR3 DNA reads TGTGCCAGCAGTGAAATCAGGGACGGAGCCTACGAGCAGTACTTC.

CDR3 sequence reads: CASSRQRNQPQHF. The CDR3 DNA reads TGTGCCAGCAGTCGACAGCGAAATCAGCCCCAGCATTTT. This rearrangement joins TRBV7-6 to TRBJ1-5, with D tentatively TRBD1 (5 bases). The CDR3 runs 13 residues. Trimming removed 6 bases from V and 4 bases from J, with 10 bases in between. Germline values: CDR1 SGHVS, CDR2 FNYEAQ.

The rearrangement joins TRBV29-1 to TRBJ2-1; 7 positions match TRBD2. This CDR3 has 14 residues. Looked up from germline, CDR1 is SQVTM and CDR2 is ANQGSEA. V was pared by 4 bases and J by 10 bases, with 13 bases of the junction left unmatched. The CDR3 loop reads CSVAGGRASREQFF. The CDR3 DNA follows: TGCAGCGTTGCTGGTGGGAGGGCCTCCCGCGAGCAGTTCTTC.

The chain uses TRBV18 and TRBJ2-5; D is possibly TRBD2 (6 bases). V lost 3 bases, J lost 3 bases, and 8 bases lay in between. Germline V gene lookup returns CDR1 KGHSH and CDR2 LQKENI. The CDR3 spans 13 residues. CDR3 amino acids: CASSPPGEETQYF. The DNA for the CDR3 is TGTGCCAGCTCACCCCCGGGGGAAGAGACCCAGTACTTC.

V usage is TRBV3-1 and J usage is TRBJ2-3; unclear D gene. This CDR3 has 13 residues. V dropped 1 base and J dropped 6 bases, with 8 bases sitting between them. Germline V gives CDR1 LGHDT, CDR2 YNNKEL (reference sequence). The CDR3 sequence: CASSQGVRDTQYF. The CDR3 nucleotides are TGTGCCAGCAGCCAAGGAGTCCGGGATACGCAGTATTTT.

DNA for the CDR3: TGCAGTGCTAGGCGAACTAATGAAAAACTGTTTTTT. Translating it yields CSARRTNEKLFF. This chain uses TRBV20-1 with TRBJ1-4; no firm D call. This CDR3 region has 12 residues. The V end lost 3 bases, the J end lost 1 base, and 3 bases lay between the germline ends. Germline V gene data show CDR1 as DFQATT and CDR2 as SNEGSKA (reference sequence).

The genes are TRBV30 and TRBJ1-6; D is ambiguous. In germline, CDR1 is GTSNPN, CDR2 SVGIG (reference sequence). Trimming shortened V by 1 base and J by 10 bases, and 11 bases separated the two germline ends. CDR3 length: 13 amino acids. The CDR3 spells CAWSDLRRSPLHF. CDR3 nucleotide sequence: TGTGCCTGGAGTGATTTAAGAAGATCACCCCTCCACTTT.

The chain carries TRBV3-1 and TRBJ2-1, with no clear D. The V end lost 1 base, the J end lost 5 bases, and 6 bases lay between the germline ends. Looked up from germline, CDR1 is LGHDT and CDR2 is YNNKEL (reference sequence). CDR3 length equals 13 residues. The CDR3 is CASSQVRNNEQFF. CDR3 nucleotide sequence: TGTGCCAGCAGCCAAGTTCGGAACAATGAGCAGTTCTTC.

This chain joins TRBV5-4 and TRBJ1-2, with TRBD1 matching over 9 bases. The ends lost 4 bases at V and 4 bases at J; junction bases unmatched: 8. There are 15 residues in the CDR3. Germline V lookup: CDR1 SGHNT, CDR2 YYREEE (reference sequence). The CDR3 nucleotides are TGTGCCAGCAGCCCGGACGGGACAGGGAGCTATGGCTACACCTTC. It translates to CASSPDGTGSYGYTF. Complete variable domain (other parts from reference TRBV5-4 and TRBJ1-2): ETGVTQSPTHLIKTRGQQVTLRCSSQSGHNTVSWYQQALGQGPQFIFQYYREEENGRGNFPPRFSGLQFPNYSSELNVNALELDDSALYLCASSPDGTGSYGYTFGSGTRLTVV.

CDR3 coding DNA: TGCGCCAGCAGCTTGCCGGGGGTGTCGAGTACGCAGTATTTT. It codes for CASSLPGVSSTQYF. This rearrangement joins TRBV5-1 to TRBJ2-3, with TRBD2 as a possible D gene (6 bases). Looked up from germline, CDR1 is SGHRS and CDR2 is YFSETQ. The CDR3 runs 14 residues. V lost 1 base, J lost 8 bases, and 14 bases lay in between.

This chain connects TRBV20-1 to TRBJ1-1; tentatively, D is TRBD1 (6 bases). The CDR3 sequence is 14 residues long. Germline-derived CDR1 and CDR2 are DFQATT and SNEGSKA (reference sequence). V was shortened by 6 bases and J by 3 bases, with 17 bases between the two germline ends. The CDR3 nucleotides are TGCAGTGCAAAAGCGGGGGCTAGGTACACTGAAGCTTTCTTT. Translation: CSAKAGARYTEAFF.

V usage is TRBV20-1 and J usage is TRBJ2-1, with D perhaps matching TRBD1 or TRBD2 (5 bases each). Germline CDR1 and CDR2: DFQATT and SNEGSKA (reference sequence). V lost 1 base, J lost 3 bases, and 16 bases lay in between. CDR3 length: 16 residues. CDR3 protein: CSARASGTPGYNEQFF. CDR3 coding DNA: TGCAGTGCTAGAGCCTCCGGGACGCCGGGCTACAATGAGCAGTTCTTC.

The genes are TRBV30 and TRBJ2-3; D call uncertain. Trimming took 2 bases from V and 1 from J, leaving 10 bases between them. CDR3 length: 14 residues. The germline V gene has CDR1 GTSNPN and CDR2 SVGIG (reference sequence). DNA for the CDR3: TGTGCCTGGAGTTTGAGACACCGCACAGATACGCAGTATTTT. It encodes CAWSLRHRTDTQYF.

This clonotype was recorded only once. V and J are TRBV7-9 and TRBJ1-2; D is ambiguous. Germline CDR1 reads SEHNR; CDR2 reads FQNEAQ (reference sequence). V lost 3 bases and J 2 bases, leaving 13 bases between the germline ends. The CDR3 is 15 residues long. The CDR3 region has the DNA TGTGCCAGCAGCTTCATGGAGCGCGCCAACTATGGCTACACCTTC. Encoded protein: CASSFMERANYGYTF.

The CDR3 sequence: CAWSATGTGNQPQHF. CDR3 sequence (DNA): TGTGCCTGGAGTGCCACCGGGACGGGCAATCAGCCCCAGCATTTT. The V and J genes are TRBV30 and TRBJ1-5, with D possibly being TRBD1 (5 bases). Trimming took off 1 base at V and 2 bases at J, with 12 bases between the two ends. The CDR3 totals 15 residues. Germline CDR1 reads GTSNPN; CDR2 reads SVGIG (reference sequence).